The rows below give T cell receptor beta chains drawn from one sample of a study of identifying expanded T cells in peripheral blood. Profiled with immunoSEQ multiplex PCR; TCRdb holds only in-frame clones, not every one. The sample has around 75,000 clones, roughly 90% seen once. Sequenced sample: blood. The receptors come from a person aged 18-70 years in good health. Both conserved end residues are part of each CDR3. The D gene is left open where the match is weak. A clone size is listed for some rows: how often the clone was seen (once, few, many), or a class if it is expanded.

clone size | D gene | CDR3 length | J gene | V gene | CDR3 protein | CDR3 DNA
NA | TRBD2 | 18 | TRBJ2-7 | TRBV5-6 | CASSRPGTSGMSSYEQYF | TGTGCCAGCAGCCGCCCCGGGACTAGCGGTATGTCCTCCTACGAGCAGTACTTC
NA | NA | 15 | TRBJ1-5 | TRBV6-5 | CASSPLFGTNQPQHF | TGTGCCAGCAGTCCTCTTTTTGGTACCAATCAGCCCCAGCATTTT
NA | NA | 14 | TRBJ2-2 | TRBV9 | CASRSQEIGGELFF | TGTGCCAGCAGATCACAGGAGATCGGCGGGGAGCTGTTTTTT
NA | NA | 14 | TRBJ2-3 | TRBV7-2 | CASSPSPYTDTQYF | TGTGCCAGCAGCCCTAGTCCGTACACAGATACGCAGTATTTT
NA | TRBD1 | 14 | TRBJ1-6 | TRBV6-5 | CASSYRDSYSPLHF | TGTGCCAGCAGTTACCGGGACAGCTATTCACCCCTCCACTTT
NA | NA | 16 | TRBJ1-5 | TRBV5-5 | CASSLGGRAVYQPQHF | TGTGCCAGCAGCTTGGGGGGTAGGGCGGTTTATCAGCCCCAGCATTTT
NA | NA | 16 | TRBJ2-1 | TRBV4-3 | CASSDVQGSSYNEQFF | TGCGCCAGCAGCGATGTGCAGGGCTCCTCCTACAATGAGCAGTTCTTC
NA | NA | 13 | TRBJ2-2 | TRBV30 | CAWSLSHNGELFF | TGTGCCTGGAGTCTTAGCCACAACGGGGAGCTGTTTTTT
NA | NA | 14 | TRBJ2-7 | TRBV5-1 | CASSLEGLFYEQYF | TGCGCCAGCAGCTTGGAAGGACTTTTCTACGAGCAGTACTTC
NA | NA | 15 | TRBJ1-6 | TRBV5-5 | CASSTRFYSDSPLHF | TGTGCCAGCAGCACCCGGTTTTACTCGGACTCACCCCTCCACTTT
NA | NA | 12 | TRBJ2-3 | TRBV2 | CASSGISDTQYF | TGTGCCAGCAGTGGAATTTCAGATACGCAGTATTTT
NA | NA | 15 | TRBJ2-7 | TRBV4-3 | CASSQLRVSSYEQYF | TGCGCCAGCAGCCAATTGAGGGTGAGCTCCTACGAGCAGTACTTC
NA | NA | 16 | TRBJ2-2 | TRBV4-3 | CASSQAFSGSTGELFF | TGCGCCAGCAGCCAAGCCTTTAGCGGATCTACCGGGGAGCTGTTTTTT
NA | NA | 16 | TRBJ2-7 | TRBV5-4 | CASSSPNGAITYEQYF | TGTGCCAGCAGCTCTCCCAACGGGGCGATTACCTACGAGCAGTACTTC
NA | NA | 16 | TRBJ2-6 | TRBV4-2 | CASSPLAQSGANVLTF | TGTGCCAGCAGCCCCCTGGCCCAGTCTGGGGCCAACGTCCTGACTTTC
NA | NA | 11 | TRBJ2-5 | TRBV2 | CASSSGSTQYF | TGTGCCAGCAGTTCAGGGTCGACCCAGTACTTC
once | TRBD2 | 15 | TRBJ2-1 | TRBV5-1 | CASSLDLAGNNEQFF | TGCGCCAGCAGCTTGGATCTAGCGGGAAACAATGAGCAGTTCTTC
NA | NA | 11 | TRBJ1-1 | TRBV6-5 | CASTLYPEAFF | TGTGCCAGCACCCTTTACCCTGAAGCTTTCTTT
NA | TRBD2 | 14 | TRBJ2-3 | TRBV7-2 | CASSSTSGTDTQYF | TGTGCCAGCAGCTCTACTAGCGGTACAGATACGCAGTATTTT
once | NA | 16 | TRBJ2-1 | TRBV10-3 | CAISESMGGSYNEQFF | TGTGCCATCAGTGAGTCGATGGGGGGATCTTACAATGAGCAGTTCTTC
once | TRBD2 | 16 | TRBJ2-7 | TRBV5-1 | CASRLDGSGSSYEQYF | TGCGCCAGCCGGTTGGATGGTAGCGGGAGCTCCTACGAGCAGTACTTC
once | TRBD1 | 11 | TRBJ2-7 | TRBV20-1 | CSATTGGEQYF | TGCAGTGCTACGACAGGGGGCGAGCAGTACTTC
NA | NA | 14 | TRBJ1-4 | TRBV19 | CASRTFATNEKLFF | TGTGCCAGTAGGACATTTGCAACTAATGAAAAACTGTTTTTT
NA | NA | 13 | TRBJ1-2 | TRBV4-3 | CASSQGWVGGYTF | TGCGCCAGCAGCCAAGGTTGGGTTGGAGGCTACACCTTC
NA | TRBD1 | 13 | TRBJ1-1 | TRBV18 | CASSPQGTTEAFF | TGTGCCAGCTCGCCACAGGGGACCACTGAAGCTTTCTTT
NA | NA | 17 | TRBJ1-1 | TRBV5-8 | CASSPEPVSRMNTEAFF | TGTGCCAGCAGCCCCGAACCCGTTAGCCGCATGAACACTGAAGCTTTCTTT
NA | NA | 15 | TRBJ2-7 | TRBV4-3 | CASSQEGLAPYEQYF | TGCGCCAGCAGCCAAGAGGGCCTGGCCCCCTACGAGCAGTACTTC
NA | TRBD2 | 14 | TRBJ2-5 | TRBV7-2 | CASSSSGTKETQYF | TGTGCCAGCAGCTCGTCCGGGACTAAAGAGACCCAGTACTTC
NA | NA | 14 | TRBJ2-1 | TRBV7-2 | CASSFRSSYNEQFF | TGTGCCAGCAGCTTTAGGAGCTCCTACAATGAGCAGTTCTTC
NA | NA | 14 | TRBJ1-2 | TRBV28 | CASSLPGRIYGYTF | TGTGCCAGCAGTTTACCGGGACGGATCTATGGCTACACCTTC
once | TRBD1 | 15 | TRBJ1-6 | TRBV5-5 | CASSTRTGIGSPLHF | TGTGCCAGCAGTACCCGGACAGGGATTGGGTCACCCCTCCACTTT
NA | TRBD2 | 16 | TRBJ2-7 | TRBV11-1 | CASSLEGLAGSYEQYF | TGTGCCAGCAGCTTAGAGGGTCTAGCGGGGTCCTACGAGCAGTACTTC
few | NA | 12 | TRBJ2-3 | TRBV10-3 | CAITQGSDTQYF | TGTGCCATCACACAGGGTTCCGATACGCAGTATTTT
NA | NA | 13 | TRBJ1-1 | TRBV30 | CAWRSQVNTEAFF | TGTGCCTGGAGGTCCCAGGTGAACACTGAAGCTTTCTTT
NA | NA | 15 | TRBJ1-3 | TRBV2 | CASGPGRSSGNTIYF | TGTGCCAGCGGTCCCGGGCGTAGCTCTGGAAACACCATATATTTT
few | NA | 13 | TRBJ1-1 | TRBV5-1 | CASSLDRTSDAFF | TGCGCCAGCAGCTTGGACCGGACGAGTGACGCTTTCTTT
NA | NA | 17 | TRBJ1-5 | TRBV19 | CASSVRSLGVNNQPQHF | TGTGCCAGTAGTGTCAGGAGCCTCGGGGTGAACAATCAGCCCCAGCATTTT
once | NA | 18 | TRBJ2-1 | TRBV9 | CASSVESARKAPLSVQFF | TGTGCCAGCAGCGTAGAGAGCGCCAGGAAGGCCCCTCTGTCAGTTCAGTTCTTC
NA | NA | 17 | TRBJ1-1 | TRBV5-1 | CASSLVAGALMNTEAFF | TGCGCCAGCAGCTTGGTCGCGGGGGCCCTGATGAACACTGAAGCTTTCTTT
NA | NA | 15 | TRBJ1-1 | TRBV28 | CASRGRTVRNTEAFF | TGTGCCAGCAGAGGACGGACAGTAAGAAACACTGAAGCTTTCTTT
NA | NA | 16 | TRBJ2-1 | TRBV11-1 | CASSLRPGDSYNEQFF | TGTGCCAGCAGCTTACGACCGGGAGACTCCTACAATGAGCAGTTCTTC
NA | NA | 13 | TRBJ2-7 | TRBV6-6 | CASRGRTYYEQYF | TGTGCCAGCAGGGGAAGGACCTACTACGAGCAGTACTTC
NA | NA | 14 | TRBJ2-7 | TRBV6-1 | CASSVGFLSYEQYF | TGTGCCAGCAGTGTGGGTTTCCTCTCCTACGAGCAGTACTTC
NA | NA | 15 | TRBJ2-4 | TRBV6-5 | CASSTGTQAKNIQYF | TGTGCCAGCAGTACAGGGACCCAAGCCAAAAACATTCAGTACTTC
NA | NA | 16 | TRBJ2-7 | TRBV19 | CASSRGGELFPYEQYF | TGTGCCAGTAGTAGGGGTGGGGAGTTATTTCCCTACGAGCAGTACTTC
few | TRBD1 | 15 | TRBJ2-1 | TRBV19 | CASKGQGQGYNEQFF | TGTGCCAGTAAGGGCCAGGGACAGGGGTACAATGAGCAGTTCTTC
NA | NA | 14 | TRBJ1-2 | TRBV7-2 | CASSPQGIGYGYTF | TGTGCCAGCAGCCCGCAGGGGATCGGCTATGGCTACACCTTC
NA | NA | 15 | TRBJ2-2 | TRBV28 | CAATGGGAYHGELFF | TGTGCCGCCACGGGAGGGGGCGCGTACCACGGGGAGCTGTTTTTT
few | TRBD2 | 16 | TRBJ2-3 | TRBV10-3 | CAIRSQAGVGRDTQYF | TGTGCCATCAGGTCCCAAGCGGGAGTCGGGCGGGATACGCAGTATTTT
NA | NA | 12 | TRBJ2-5 | TRBV7-9 | CASSGQQETQYF | TGTGCCAGCAGCGGACAGCAAGAGACCCAGTACTTC
once | NA | 13 | TRBJ1-6 | TRBV30 | CAWRGPINSPLHF | TGTGCCTGGAGGGGTCCCATAAATTCACCCCTCCACTTT